The T cell receptor (beta chain) under discussion was sequenced for a study of blood T cell repertoires in COVID-19. Only in-frame clones appear in the TCRdb table, and some are missing; sequencing was by immunoSEQ multiplex PCR. Of fewer than 90,000 clones detected, around 87% appear once; the ten largest clones hold about 16%. Looked up from germline, CDR1 is LNHDA and CDR2 is SQIVND (reference sequence). This CDR3 spans 16 amino acids. Trimming stripped 2 bases from V and 0 bases from J, with 11 bases between. Material for sequencing was peripheral blood. This TCR derives from a male donor with acute or convalescent COVID-19. The genes are TRBV19 and TRBJ1-3; no reliable D call. As DNA, the CDR3 is TGTGCCAGTAGTATACCGGGGTCGTCCTCTGGAAACACCATATATTTT. It specifies CASSIPGSSSGNTIYF.